Listed here are 4 T cell receptor beta chains from one sample, sequenced in a study of blood T cell repertoires in COVID-19. Generated by immunoSEQ multiplex PCR, the TCRdb table keeps only in-frame clones and is missing some. The sample yields 95,000 to 100,000 clones, approximately 90% seen once. Sequencing was performed on peripheral blood. Receptors originate from a human donor with COVID-19, enrolled during active disease. The donor label of this sample is uncertain.

V is TRBV3-1 (or the pseudogene TRBV3-2) and J is TRBJ2-7, with 10 nucleotides matching TRBD2. Germline trimming cut 5 bases from V and 3 bases from J; bases unmatched to any gene: 4. This CDR3 is 14 amino acids long. Germline-derived CDR1 and CDR2 are LGHDT and YNNKEL (reference sequence). As DNA, the CDR3 is TGTGCCAGCAGCTCCCGGACTAGCGGCTACGAGCAGTACTTC. This codes for CASSSRTSGYEQYF.

The chain carries TRBV5-4 and TRBJ1-1, with D possibly being TRBD1 (5 bases). Germline V gives CDR1 SGHNT, CDR2 YYREEE (reference sequence). The CDR3 has 14 amino acids. Trimming stripped 0 bases from V and 5 bases from J, with 11 bases between. In DNA form, the CDR3 reads TGTGCCAGCAGCTTGGGTGGCAGGGCTACTGAAGCTTTCTTT. This translates into CASSLGGRATEAFF. Full variable domain (missing parts from reference TRBV5-4 and TRBJ1-1): ETGVTQSPTHLIKTRGQQVTLRCSSQSGHNTVSWYQQALGQGPQFIFQYYREEENGRGNFPPRFSGLQFPNYSSELNVNALELDDSALYLCASSLGGRATEAFFGQGTRLTVV.

The V and J genes are TRBV5-5 and TRBJ1-5; TRBD1 might be the D (6 bases). Germline assignment: CDR1 SGHKS and CDR2 YYEKEE (reference sequence). The CDR3 length is 15 residues. Trimming removed 0 bases from V and 3 bases from J, with 10 bases in between. This CDR3 reads CASSLDWTANQPQHF. The CDR3 DNA sequence: TGTGCCAGCAGCTTGGACTGGACAGCCAATCAGCCCCAGCATTTT.

DNA of the CDR3: TGCGCCAGCAGCTTGGACATCTACGAGCAGTACTTC. Its translation: CASSLDIYEQYF. The gene calls are TRBV5-1 and TRBJ2-7, with D hard to call. The germline gives CDR1 SGHRS, CDR2 YFSETQ. The ends were cut back, 0 bases at V and 3 bases at J, with 4 bases in the middle. CDR3 length: 12 amino acids.